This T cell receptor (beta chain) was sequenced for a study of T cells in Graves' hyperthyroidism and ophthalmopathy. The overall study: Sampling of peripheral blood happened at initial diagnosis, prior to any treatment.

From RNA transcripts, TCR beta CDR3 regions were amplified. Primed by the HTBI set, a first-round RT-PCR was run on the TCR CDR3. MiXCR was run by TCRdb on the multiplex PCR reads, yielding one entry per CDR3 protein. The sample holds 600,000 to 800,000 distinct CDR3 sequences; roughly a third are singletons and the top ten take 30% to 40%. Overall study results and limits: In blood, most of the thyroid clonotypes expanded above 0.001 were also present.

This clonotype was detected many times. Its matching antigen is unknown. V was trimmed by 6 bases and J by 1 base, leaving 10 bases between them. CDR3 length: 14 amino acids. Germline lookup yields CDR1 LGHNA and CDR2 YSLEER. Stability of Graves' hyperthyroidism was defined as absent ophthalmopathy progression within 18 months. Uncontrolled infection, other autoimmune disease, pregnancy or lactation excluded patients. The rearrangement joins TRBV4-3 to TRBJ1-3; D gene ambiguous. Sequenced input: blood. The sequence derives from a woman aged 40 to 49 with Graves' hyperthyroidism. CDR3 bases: TGCGCCAGCAGTAGGCATCCTTCTGGAAACACCATATATTTT. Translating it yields CASSRHPSGNTIYF.